This T cell receptor beta chain derives from a study of blood T cells in healthy people across ages. Per germline, CDR1 MNHEY and CDR2 SMNVEV (reference sequence). CDR3 size: 15 residues. V shed 4 bases, J shed 2 bases, and the junction held 6 bases outside the gene matches. Isolating PBMCs gave at least 6 million of these cells per sample. Then a second PCR, running about 6 to 11 cycles, was carried out with a sample-barcoded 5' primer and a J-beta primer mix. TCRdb used MiXCR to reprocess the 5' RACE reads, holding one entry per CDR3 protein. The sample has approximately 1,700,000 distinct CDR3 sequences; about 39% are singletons. With regard to this clonotype: Its antigen is as yet unknown.

Findings of the study overall: Strong correlation existed between TCR beta diversity and naive T cell percentage. When one million T cells were used, diversity estimates were thought to be underestimates.

The TCR comes from a human donor in good health. The sample consisted of blood. The chain uses TRBV27 and TRBJ2-3, with 7 bases aligning to TRBD2. CDR3 sequence: CASSWAGVFTDTQYF. CDR3 bases: TGTGCCAGCAGTTGGGCGGGGGTATTCACAGATACGCAGTATTTT.